These T cell receptor beta chains were read from a single sample in a study of OX40 agonist ivuxolimab in advanced cancers. Produced via immunoSEQ multiplex PCR; TCRdb's table is partial and in-frame only. The sample records 45,000 to 55,000 clones, approximately 83% being singletons. Sequencing used CD4+ or CD8+ T cells sorted from blood, obtained in a trial of the OX40 agonist ivuxolimab. These receptors were obtained from an adult with an advanced solid tumor such as melanoma, head and neck, liver or kidney cancer. CDR3s include the opening cysteine and the closing phenylalanine or tryptophan. A D gene is named only where the DNA matches it firmly. Part of the rows lack a size; the others show once, few, many or a class for expanded clones.

-	-	TRBJ2-3	TRBV6-5	CASSYGGSTDTQYF	TGTGCCAGCAGTTACGGGGGTAGCACAGATACGCAGTATTTT
TRBD1	-	TRBJ1-1	TRBV9	CASSEQGESTEAFF	TGTGCCAGCAGCGAACAGGGGGAAAGCACTGAAGCTTTCTTT
-	-	TRBJ2-5	TRBV6-1	CASAASEVTQYF	TGTGCCAGCGCTGCTAGCGAGGTGACCCAGTACTTC
TRBD1	-	TRBJ1-1	TRBV7-2	CASSLDGRGPGNTEAFF	TGTGCCAGCAGCTTAGACGGGAGGGGGCCAGGGAACACTGAAGCTTTCTTT
-	-	TRBJ1-1	TRBV5-1	CASSSQANTEAFF	TGCGCCAGCAGCTCGCAGGCTAACACTGAAGCTTTCTTT
-	-	TRBJ2-3	TRBV19	CASSWSGTDTQYF	TGTGCCAGTAGTTGGTCGGGCACAGATACGCAGTATTTT
-	-	TRBJ2-1	TRBV11-2	CASRGSSYNEQFF	TGTGCCAGCCGGGGGAGCTCCTACAATGAGCAGTTCTTC
TRBD1	-	TRBJ2-7	TRBV7-2	CASTLSGTGPYEQYF	TGTGCCAGCACCCTCTCCGGGACAGGGCCCTACGAGCAGTACTTC
-	once	TRBJ2-7	TRBV6-6	CASEGRRGAYEQYF	TGTGCCAGCGAGGGGCGGAGGGGGGCCTACGAGCAGTACTTC
TRBD1	-	TRBJ2-7	TRBV6-9	CASITDRTCTYEQYF	TGTGCCAGCATCACGGACAGGACCTGCACCTACGAGCAGTACTTC
-	-	TRBJ1-2	TRBV10-2	CASSEYQGRRLGYTF	TGCGCCAGCAGTGAGTACCAGGGACGGAGGTTAGGCTACACCTTC
-	-	TRBJ2-3	TRBV4-2	CASSQGTTDTQYF	TGTGCCAGCAGCCAGGGAACCACAGATACGCAGTATTTT
-	-	TRBJ1-1	TRBV27	CASSLGSGRLNTEAFF	TGTGCCAGCAGTTTAGGGTCAGGGCGTTTGAACACTGAAGCTTTCTTT
-	-	TRBJ1-2	TRBV4-3	CASSQEAYGYTF	TGCGCCAGCAGCCAAGAGGCATATGGCTACACCTTC
-	-	TRBJ2-2	TRBV11-2	CASSLVGGYGGELFF	TGTGCCAGCAGCTTAGTAGGAGGGTACGGCGGGGAGCTGTTTTTT
-	-	TRBJ1-5	TRBV5-6	CASTRLGGNQPQHF	TGTGCCAGCACGCGTCTCGGGGGCAATCAGCCCCAGCATTTT
-	-	TRBJ1-6	TRBV7-7	CASSYSDTHSPLHF	TGTGCTAGCAGCTATAGCGACACACATTCACCCCTCCACTTT
-	-	TRBJ1-1	TRBV18	CASSPVAGDRSTNTEAFF	TGTGCCAGCTCACCAGTGGCAGGGGATAGGAGCACGAACACTGAAGCTTTCTTT
TRBD1	-	TRBJ1-1	TRBV6-6	CASNPGTGGDTEAFF	TGTGCCAGCAATCCCGGGACAGGGGGTGATACTGAAGCTTTCTTT
TRBD1	-	TRBJ1-4	TRBV18	CASSPTRQGEKLFF	TGTGCCAGCTCACCGACAAGACAGGGTGAAAAACTGTTTTTT
-	-	TRBJ2-5	TRBV6-6	CASSYVAGQTQYF	TGTGCCAGCAGTTACGTGGCAGGACAGACCCAGTACTTC
-	-	TRBJ1-6	TRBV7-2	CASSSGLSTYNSPLHF	TGTGCCAGCAGCTCCGGGCTATCTACCTATAATTCACCCCTCCACTTT